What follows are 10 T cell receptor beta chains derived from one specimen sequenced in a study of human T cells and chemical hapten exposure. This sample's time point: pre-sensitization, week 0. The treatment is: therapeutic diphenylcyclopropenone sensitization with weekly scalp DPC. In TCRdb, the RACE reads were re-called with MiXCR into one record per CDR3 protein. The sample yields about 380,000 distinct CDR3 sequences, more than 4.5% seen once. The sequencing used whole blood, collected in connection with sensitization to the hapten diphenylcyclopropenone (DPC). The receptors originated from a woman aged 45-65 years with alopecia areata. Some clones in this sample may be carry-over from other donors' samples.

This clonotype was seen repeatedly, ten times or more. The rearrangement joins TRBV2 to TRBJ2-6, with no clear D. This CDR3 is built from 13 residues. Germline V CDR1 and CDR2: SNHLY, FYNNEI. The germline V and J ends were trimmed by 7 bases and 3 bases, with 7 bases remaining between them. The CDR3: CASIPRGANVLTF. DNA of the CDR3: TGTGCCAGCATTCCCCGTGGGGCCAACGTCCTGACTTTC. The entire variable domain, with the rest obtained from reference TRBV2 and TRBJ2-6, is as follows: EPEVTQTPSHQVTQMGQEVILRCVPISNHLYFYWYRQILGQKVEFLVSFYNNEISEKSEIFDDQFSVERPDGSNFTLKIRSTKLEDSAMYFCASIPRGANVLTFGAGSRLTVL.

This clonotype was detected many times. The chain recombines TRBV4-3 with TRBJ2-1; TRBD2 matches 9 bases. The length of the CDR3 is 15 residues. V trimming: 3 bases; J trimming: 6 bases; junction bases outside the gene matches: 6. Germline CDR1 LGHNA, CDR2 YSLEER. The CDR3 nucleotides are TGCGCCAGCAGCCAGGGGACTAGCCGGGCCAATGAGCAGTTCTTC. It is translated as CASSQGTSRANEQFF.

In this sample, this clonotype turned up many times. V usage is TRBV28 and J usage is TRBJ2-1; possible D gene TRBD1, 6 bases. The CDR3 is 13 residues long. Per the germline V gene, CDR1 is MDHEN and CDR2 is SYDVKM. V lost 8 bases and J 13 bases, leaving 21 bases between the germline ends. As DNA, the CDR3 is TGTGCCAGCTCCGAGTACCGGGACACCATACAGTTCTTC. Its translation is CASSEYRDTIQFF.

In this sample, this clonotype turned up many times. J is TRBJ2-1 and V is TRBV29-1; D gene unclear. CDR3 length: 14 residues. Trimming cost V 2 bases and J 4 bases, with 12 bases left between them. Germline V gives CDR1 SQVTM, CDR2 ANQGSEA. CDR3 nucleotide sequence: TGCAGCGTTGAAAAGTCCCACGGATACAATGAGCAGTTCTTC. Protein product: CSVEKSHGYNEQFF.

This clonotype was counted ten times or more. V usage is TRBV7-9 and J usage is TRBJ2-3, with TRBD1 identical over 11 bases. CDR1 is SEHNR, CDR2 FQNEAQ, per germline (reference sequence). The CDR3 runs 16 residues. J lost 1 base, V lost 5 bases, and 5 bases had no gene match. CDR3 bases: TGTGCCAGCAGCGACGGACAGGGGGCTGGCACAGATACGCAGTATTTT. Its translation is CASSDGQGAGTDTQYF.

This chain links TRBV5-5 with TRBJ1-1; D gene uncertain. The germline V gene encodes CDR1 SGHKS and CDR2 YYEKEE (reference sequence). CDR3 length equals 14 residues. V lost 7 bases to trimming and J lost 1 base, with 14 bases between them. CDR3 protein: CASHGGRSNTEAFF. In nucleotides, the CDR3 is TGTGCCAGCCATGGAGGCAGGTCGAACACTGAAGCTTTCTTT.

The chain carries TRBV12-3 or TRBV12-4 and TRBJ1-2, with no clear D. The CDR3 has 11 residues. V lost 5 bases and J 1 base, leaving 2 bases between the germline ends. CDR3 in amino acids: CASSRNYGYTF. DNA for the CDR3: TGTGCCAGCAGTCGTAACTATGGCTACACCTTC.

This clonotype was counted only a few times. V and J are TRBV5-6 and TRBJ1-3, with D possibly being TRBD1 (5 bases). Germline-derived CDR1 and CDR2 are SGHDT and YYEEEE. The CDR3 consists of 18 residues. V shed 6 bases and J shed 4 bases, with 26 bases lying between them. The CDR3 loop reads CASNLLLGAQSPGNTIYF. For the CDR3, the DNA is TGTGCCAGCAACTTACTCCTCGGGGCACAGAGCCCGGGAAACACCATATATTTT.

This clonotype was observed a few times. The CDR3: CASSQWKEQYF. In DNA form, the CDR3 reads TGTGCCAGCAGCCAGTGGAAGGAGCAGTACTTC. This chain links TRBV3-1 with TRBJ2-7; D is unclear. The CDR3 covers 11 residues. Germline CDR1 LGHDT, CDR2 YNNKEL (reference sequence). The V and J ends lost 3 bases and 7 bases respectively, with 7 bases between them.

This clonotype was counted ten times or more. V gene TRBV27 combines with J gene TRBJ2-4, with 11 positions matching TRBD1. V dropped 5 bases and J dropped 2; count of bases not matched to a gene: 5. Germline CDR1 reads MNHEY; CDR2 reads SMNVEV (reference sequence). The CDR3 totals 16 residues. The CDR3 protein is CASSPGTGGPKNIQYF. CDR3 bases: TGTGCCAGCAGTCCTGGGACAGGGGGGCCCAAAAACATTCAGTACTTC.